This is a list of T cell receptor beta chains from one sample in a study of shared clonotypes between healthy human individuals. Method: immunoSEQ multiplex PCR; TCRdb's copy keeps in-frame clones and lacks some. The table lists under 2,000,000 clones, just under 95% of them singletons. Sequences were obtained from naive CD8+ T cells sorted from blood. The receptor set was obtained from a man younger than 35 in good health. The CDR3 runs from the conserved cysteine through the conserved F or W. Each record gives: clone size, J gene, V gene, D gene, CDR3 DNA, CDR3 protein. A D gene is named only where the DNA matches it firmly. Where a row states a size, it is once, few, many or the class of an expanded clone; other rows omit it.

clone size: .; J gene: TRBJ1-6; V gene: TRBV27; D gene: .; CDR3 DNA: TGTGCCAGCAGTTCCTACCACCCCCTAGGCCCCCGGCATTCACCCCTCCACTTT; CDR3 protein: CASSSYHPLGPRHSPLHF
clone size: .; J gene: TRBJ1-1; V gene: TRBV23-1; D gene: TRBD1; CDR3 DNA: TGCGCCAGCCCCGAATTTGCCGGGACAGGACATGAAGCTTTCTTT; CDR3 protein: CASPEFAGTGHEAFF
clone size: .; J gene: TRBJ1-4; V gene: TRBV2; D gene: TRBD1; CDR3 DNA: TGTGCCAGCAGTGGAGACAGGGAGGGTGAAAAACTGTTTTTT; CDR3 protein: CASSGDREGEKLFF
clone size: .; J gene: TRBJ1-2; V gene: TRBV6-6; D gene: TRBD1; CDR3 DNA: TGTGCCAGCAGGCCCCTTGACAGGGTTTTCTATGGCTACACCTTC; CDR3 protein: CASRPLDRVFYGYTF
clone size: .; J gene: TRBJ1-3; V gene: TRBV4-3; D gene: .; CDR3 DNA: TGCGCCAGCAGCCAAGAAATAGGGAACTCTGGAAACACCATATATTTT; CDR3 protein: CASSQEIGNSGNTIYF
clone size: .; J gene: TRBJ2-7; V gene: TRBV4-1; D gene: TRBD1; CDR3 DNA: TGCGCCAGCAGCCAAGAGGGGACAGGGGCCTACGAGCAGTACTTC; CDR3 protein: CASSQEGTGAYEQYF
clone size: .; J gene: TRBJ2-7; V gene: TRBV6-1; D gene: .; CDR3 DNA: TGTGCCAGCAGTGAAGCGAGGCAGCGGCTATACGAGCAGTACTTC; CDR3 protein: CASSEARQRLYEQYF
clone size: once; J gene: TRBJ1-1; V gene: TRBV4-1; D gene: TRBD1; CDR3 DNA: TGCGCCAGCAGCCAAGAGGAACAGGGGTGGACTGAAGCTTTCTTT; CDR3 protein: CASSQEEQGWTEAFF
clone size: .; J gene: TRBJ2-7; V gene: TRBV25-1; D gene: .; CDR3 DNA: TGTGCCAGCAGTGGAGGGTACGAGCAGTACTTC; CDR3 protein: CASSGGYEQYF
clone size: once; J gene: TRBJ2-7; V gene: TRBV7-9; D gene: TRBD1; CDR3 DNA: TGTGCCAGCAGCCCCCCGGCAGGGGGCCTTTACGAGCAGTACTTC; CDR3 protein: CASSPPAGGLYEQYF
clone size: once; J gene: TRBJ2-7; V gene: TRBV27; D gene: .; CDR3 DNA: TGTGCCAGCAGTCCGGGTCCCTACGAGCAGTACTTC; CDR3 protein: CASSPGPYEQYF
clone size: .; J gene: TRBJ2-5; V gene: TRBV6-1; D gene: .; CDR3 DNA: TGTGCCAGCAGTGAACCCCCGGGAGCTGGGGAGACCCAGTACTTC; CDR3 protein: CASSEPPGAGETQYF
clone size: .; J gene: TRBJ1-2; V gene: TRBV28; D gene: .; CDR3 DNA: TGTGCCAGCAGTCCTATCATCGCGGGGTACTACTATGGCTACACCTTC; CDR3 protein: CASSPIIAGYYYGYTF
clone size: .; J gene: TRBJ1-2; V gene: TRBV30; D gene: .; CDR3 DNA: TGTGCCTGGAGTATTGGACAGCTTGATGGCTACACCTTC; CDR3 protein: CAWSIGQLDGYTF
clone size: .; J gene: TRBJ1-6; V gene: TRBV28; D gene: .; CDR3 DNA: TGTGCCAGCAGTTCGCGGGTCGATAATTCACCCCTCCACTTT; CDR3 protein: CASSSRVDNSPLHF
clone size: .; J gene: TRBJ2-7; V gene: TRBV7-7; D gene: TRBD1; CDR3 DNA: TGTGCTAGCAGCAAGAGACCGGGACAGGGGGTCTACGAGCAGTACTTC; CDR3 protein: CASSKRPGQGVYEQYF
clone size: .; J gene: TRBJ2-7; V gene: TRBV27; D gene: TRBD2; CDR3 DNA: TGTGCCAGCACGACGGGAGGGAACTACGAGCAGTACTTC; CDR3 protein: CASTTGGNYEQYF
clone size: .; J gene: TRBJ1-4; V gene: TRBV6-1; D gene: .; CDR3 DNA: TGTGCCAGCAAGCAGGGTGCAACTAATGAAAAACTGTTTTTT; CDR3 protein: CASKQGATNEKLFF
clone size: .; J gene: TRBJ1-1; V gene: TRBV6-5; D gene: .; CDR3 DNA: TGTGCCAGCAGTTACTCGACGGGGATTACTGAAGCTTTCTTT; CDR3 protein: CASSYSTGITEAFF
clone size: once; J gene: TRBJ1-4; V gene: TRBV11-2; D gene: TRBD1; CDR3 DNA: TGTGCCAGCAGCTTAGGGACAGGAGGGACTAATGAAAAACTGTTTTTT; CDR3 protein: CASSLGTGGTNEKLFF
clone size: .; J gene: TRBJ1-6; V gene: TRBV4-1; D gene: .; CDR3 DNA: TGCGCCAGCAGCCAAGAATTGAGCACGGCCGTTGCGGTTGGTTCACCCCTCCACTTT; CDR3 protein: CASSQELSTAVAVGSPLHF
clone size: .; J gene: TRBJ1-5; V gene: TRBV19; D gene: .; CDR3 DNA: TGTGCCAGTAGTCCAACAGGTTATAGCAATCAGCCCCAGCATTTT; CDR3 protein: CASSPTGYSNQPQHF
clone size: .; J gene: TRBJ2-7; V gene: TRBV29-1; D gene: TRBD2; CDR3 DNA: TGCAGCGTAGCCGGGACTAGCTACGAGCAGTACTTC; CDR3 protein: CSVAGTSYEQYF
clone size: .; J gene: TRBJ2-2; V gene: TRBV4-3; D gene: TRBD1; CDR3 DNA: TGCGCCAGCAGCAAGACAGGGGACACCGGGGAGCTGTTTTTT; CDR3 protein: CASSKTGDTGELFF
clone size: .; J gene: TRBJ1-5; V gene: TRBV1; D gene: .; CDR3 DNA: TGCACCAGCAGCCCACGTCCCCGGGACAGGGGGCTGGTGATGAGCAATCAGCCCCAGCATTTT; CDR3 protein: CTSSPRPRDRGLVMSNQPQHF
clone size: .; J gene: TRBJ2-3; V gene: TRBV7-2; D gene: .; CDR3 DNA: TGTGCCAGCAGCTTATCGTCTCCTGGGGGATTCACAGATACGCAGTATTTT; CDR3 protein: CASSLSSPGGFTDTQYF
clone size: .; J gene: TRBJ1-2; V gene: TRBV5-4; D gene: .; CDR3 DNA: TGTGCCAGCAGCTTGGATGGGAGCTATGGCTACACCTTC; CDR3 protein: CASSLDGSYGYTF
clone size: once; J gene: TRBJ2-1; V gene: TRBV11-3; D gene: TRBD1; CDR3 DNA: TGTGCCAGCAGCTTAGATCCAGGCCAGGGGGTACACAATGAGCAGTTCTTC; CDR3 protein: CASSLDPGQGVHNEQFF
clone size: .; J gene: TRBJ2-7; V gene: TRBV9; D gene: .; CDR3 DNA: TGTGCCAGCAGCGCTACGTGGGGGAACTACGAGCAGTACTTC; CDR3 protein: CASSATWGNYEQYF
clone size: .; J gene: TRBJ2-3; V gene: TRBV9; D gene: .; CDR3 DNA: TGTGCCAGCAGCGTAGCTAGCAACCCCGGCGATACGCAGTATTTT; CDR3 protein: CASSVASNPGDTQYF
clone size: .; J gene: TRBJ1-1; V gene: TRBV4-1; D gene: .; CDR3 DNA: TGCGCCAGCAGCCAAGAAAAAAGCCTCAACACTGAAGCTTTCTTT; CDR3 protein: CASSQEKSLNTEAFF
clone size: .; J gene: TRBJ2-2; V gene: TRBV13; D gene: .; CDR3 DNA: TGTGCCAGCAGCCTTGGGGGGGGCGGCACCGGGGAGCTGTTTTTT; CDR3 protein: CASSLGGGGTGELFF
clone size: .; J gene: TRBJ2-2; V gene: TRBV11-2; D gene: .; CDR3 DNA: TGTGCCAGCAGCTTAGCTGTAGGTACCACCGGGGAGCTGTTTTTT; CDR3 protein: CASSLAVGTTGELFF
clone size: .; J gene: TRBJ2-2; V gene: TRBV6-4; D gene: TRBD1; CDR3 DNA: TGTGCCAGCCGGGACAGCCAAATCACCGGGGAGCTGTTTTTT; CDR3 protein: CASRDSQITGELFF
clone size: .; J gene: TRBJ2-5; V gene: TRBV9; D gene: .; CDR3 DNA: TGTGCCAGCAGCGCCTCCTCCTCGGCTCAAGAGACCCAGTACTTC; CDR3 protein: CASSASSSAQETQYF
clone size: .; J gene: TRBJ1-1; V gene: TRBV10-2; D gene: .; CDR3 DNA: TGCGCCAGCAGTGGAACGACGGGGAACACTGAAGCTTTCTTT; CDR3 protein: CASSGTTGNTEAFF
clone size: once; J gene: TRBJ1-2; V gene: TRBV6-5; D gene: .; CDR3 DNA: TGTGCCACCGTCGAAGGGTATCATGGCTACACCTTC; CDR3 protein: CATVEGYHGYTF
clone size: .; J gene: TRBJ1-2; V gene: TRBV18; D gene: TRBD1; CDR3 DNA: TGTGCCAGCTCGTCCGGGACAGTCACGCATGGCTACACCTTC; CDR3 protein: CASSSGTVTHGYTF
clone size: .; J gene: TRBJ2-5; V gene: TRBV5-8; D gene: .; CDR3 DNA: TGTGCCAGCAGCTTTGGTTCTGGGGCAGGAGGAATGGAGACCCAGTACTTC; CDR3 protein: CASSFGSGAGGMETQYF
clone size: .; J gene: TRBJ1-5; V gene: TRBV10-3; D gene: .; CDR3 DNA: TGTGCCATCAGTGACGAGGGCCAGCCCCAGCATTTT; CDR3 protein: CAISDEGQPQHF
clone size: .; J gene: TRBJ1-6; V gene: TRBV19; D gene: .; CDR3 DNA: TGTGCCAGTAGTATGGCAGGGCCATTAAGCTCCTATAATTCACCCCTCCACTTT; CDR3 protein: CASSMAGPLSSYNSPLHF
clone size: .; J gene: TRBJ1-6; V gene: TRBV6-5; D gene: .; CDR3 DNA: TGTGCCAGCAGTTTAGGCAGGGGCTTGAATTCACCCCTCCACTTT; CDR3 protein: CASSLGRGLNSPLHF
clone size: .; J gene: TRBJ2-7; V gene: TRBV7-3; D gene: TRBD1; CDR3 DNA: TGTGCCAGCAGCTTAGGGGTGAGGGGGCCCTCCTACGAGCAGTACTTC; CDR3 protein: CASSLGVRGPSYEQYF
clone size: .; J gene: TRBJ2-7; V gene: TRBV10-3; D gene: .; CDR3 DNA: TGTGCCATCACAGGAAATCCCGAGGGCTACGAGCAGTACTTC; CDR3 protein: CAITGNPEGYEQYF
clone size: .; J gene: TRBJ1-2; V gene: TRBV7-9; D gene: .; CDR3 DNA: TGTGCCAGCAGTTCAGACAGTGGTGACTATGGCTACACCTTC; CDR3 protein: CASSSDSGDYGYTF
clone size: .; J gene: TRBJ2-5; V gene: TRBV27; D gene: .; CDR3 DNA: TGTGCCAGCAGTACCGGGGTCCAAGAGACCCAGTACTTC; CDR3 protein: CASSTGVQETQYF
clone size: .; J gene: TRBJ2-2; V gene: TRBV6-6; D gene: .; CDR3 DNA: TGTGCCAGCAGTTCTGGCACCGGGGAGCTGTTTTTT; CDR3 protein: CASSSGTGELFF
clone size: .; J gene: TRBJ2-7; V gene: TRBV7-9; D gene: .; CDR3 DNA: TGTGCCAGCAGCTTAGCCGACAGGGACTCCTACTACGAGCAGTACTTC; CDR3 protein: CASSLADRDSYYEQYF
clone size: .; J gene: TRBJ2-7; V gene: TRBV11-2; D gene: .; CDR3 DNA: TGTGCCAGCAGCGTTTCCCAGGCCCACGAGCAGTACTTC; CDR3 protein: CASSVSQAHEQYF
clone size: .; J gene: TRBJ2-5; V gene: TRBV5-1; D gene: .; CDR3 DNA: TGCGCCAGCAGCTTGCGGGAGTTCCCCGAGACCCAGTACTTC; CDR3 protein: CASSLREFPETQYF
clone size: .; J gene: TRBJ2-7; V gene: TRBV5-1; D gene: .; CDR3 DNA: TGCGCCAGCAGCCAAGGGACGGGATCCTACGAGCAGTACTTC; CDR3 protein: CASSQGTGSYEQYF
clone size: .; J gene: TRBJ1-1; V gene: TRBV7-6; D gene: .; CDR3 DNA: TGTGCCAGCAGCTTAGGAACAGGCCTGAACACTGAAGCTTTCTTT; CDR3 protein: CASSLGTGLNTEAFF
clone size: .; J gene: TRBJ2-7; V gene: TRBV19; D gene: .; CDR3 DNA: TGTGCCAGTAGTATAGCCTCAAGCTCCTACGAGCAGTACTTC; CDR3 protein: CASSIASSSYEQYF
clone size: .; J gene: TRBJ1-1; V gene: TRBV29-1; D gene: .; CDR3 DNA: TGCAGCGCCGAATTCGGACGGATGAACACTGAAGCTTTCTTT; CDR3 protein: CSAEFGRMNTEAFF
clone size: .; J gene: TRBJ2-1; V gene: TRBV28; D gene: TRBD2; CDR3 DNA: TGTGCCAGCAGTTCACTAGCGGGGTACGACAATGAGCAGTTCTTC; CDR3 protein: CASSSLAGYDNEQFF
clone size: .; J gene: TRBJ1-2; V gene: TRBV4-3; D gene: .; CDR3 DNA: TGCGCCAGCAGCCAAGAGGGACCCCGTCCCATGGCTATGACCTTC; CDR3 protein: CASSQEGPRPMAMTF
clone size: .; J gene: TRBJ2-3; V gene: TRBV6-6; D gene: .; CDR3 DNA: TGTGCCAGCAGCCTCACGGAAGATACGCAGTATTTT; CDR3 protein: CASSLTEDTQYF
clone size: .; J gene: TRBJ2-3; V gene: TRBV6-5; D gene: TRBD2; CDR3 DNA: TGTGCCAGCAGTTCAAGACTAGCGGTACTCACAGATACGCAGTATTTT; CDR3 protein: CASSSRLAVLTDTQYF
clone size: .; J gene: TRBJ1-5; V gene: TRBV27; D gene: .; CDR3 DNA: TGTGCCAGCAGTTATCGTAAAGGCAATCAGCCCCAGCATTTT; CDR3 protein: CASSYRKGNQPQHF
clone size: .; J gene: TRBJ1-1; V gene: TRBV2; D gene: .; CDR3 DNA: TGTGCCAGCATTTTCGGGACGATGAACACTGAAGCTTTCTTT; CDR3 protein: CASIFGTMNTEAFF